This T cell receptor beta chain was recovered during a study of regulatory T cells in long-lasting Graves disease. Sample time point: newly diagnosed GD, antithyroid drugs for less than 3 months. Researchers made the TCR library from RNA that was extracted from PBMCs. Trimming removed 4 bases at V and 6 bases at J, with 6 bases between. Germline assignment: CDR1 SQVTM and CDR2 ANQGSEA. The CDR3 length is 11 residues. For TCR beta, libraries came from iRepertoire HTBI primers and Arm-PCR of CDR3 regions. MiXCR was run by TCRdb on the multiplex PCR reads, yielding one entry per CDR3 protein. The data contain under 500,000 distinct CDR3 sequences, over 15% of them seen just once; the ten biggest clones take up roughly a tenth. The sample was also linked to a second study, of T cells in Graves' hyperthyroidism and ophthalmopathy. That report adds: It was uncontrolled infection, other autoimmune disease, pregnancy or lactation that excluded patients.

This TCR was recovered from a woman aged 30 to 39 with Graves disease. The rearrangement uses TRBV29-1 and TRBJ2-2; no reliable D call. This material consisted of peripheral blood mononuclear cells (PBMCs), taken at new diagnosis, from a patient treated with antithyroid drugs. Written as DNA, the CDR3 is TGCAGCGTTGCGGGTCCCGGGGAGCTGTTTTTT. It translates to CSVAGPGELFF.